Listed below are T cell receptor beta chains from one sample, sequenced in a study of beta chain features in type 1 diabetes. Sequencing was performed with immunoSEQ multiplex PCR; in TCRdb, only in-frame clones are kept and a portion is missing. This sample has under 850,000 clones, with around an eighth found just once. The source material was naive CD4+ T cells from blood. The receptors shown here come from a man between 18 and 29 years old with type 1 diabetes. The CDR3 runs from the conserved cysteine through the conserved F or W. Each record gives: J gene, clone size, V gene, D gene, CDR3 protein, CDR3 DNA. D genes are given only for firm matches. The size field is filled for only some rows; it gives once, few, many or a size class.

>TRBJ1-1|-|TRBV5-1|-
CASTGHGEPNTEAFF
TGCGCCAGCACTGGCCACGGTGAACCGAACACTGAAGCTTTCTTT
>TRBJ2-7|-|TRBV19|-
CASSMRANSYEQYF
TGTGCCAGTAGTATGCGGGCCAACTCCTACGAGCAGTACTTC
>TRBJ1-1|few|TRBV29-1|-
CSVGMGAGNEAFF
TGCAGCGTTGGAATGGGGGCAGGGAATGAAGCTTTCTTT
>TRBJ2-3|-|TRBV25-1|TRBD1
CASSEYAGGSVFTDTQYF
TGTGCCAGCAGTGAATATGCAGGGGGCTCCGTCTTCACAGATACGCAGTATTTT
>TRBJ2-1|-|TRBV5-1|-
CASSLEAYNEQFF
TGCGCCAGCAGCTTGGAAGCGTACAATGAGCAGTTCTTC
>TRBJ1-5|few|TRBV30|-
CAWSPGHSSDQPQHF
TGTGCCTGGAGTCCCGGACACAGTTCCGATCAGCCCCAGCATTTT
>TRBJ2-2|-|TRBV2|-
CASSGVRTGELFF
TGTGCCAGCAGTGGCGTGAGAACCGGGGAGCTGTTTTTT
>TRBJ1-1|-|TRBV9|-
CASTPGGSNTEAFF
TGTGCCAGCACCCCCGGGGGTTCGAACACTGAAGCTTTCTTT
>TRBJ1-6|-|TRBV6-6|-
CASSPRGPETSPLHF
TGTGCCAGCAGCCCACGTGGGCCCGAAACTTCACCCCTCCACTTT
>TRBJ1-1|-|TRBV28|-
CASILAGNTEAFF
TGTGCCAGCATTCTTGCGGGGAACACTGAAGCTTTCTTT
>TRBJ1-5|few|TRBV29-1|-
CSVEMDRDQPQHF
TGCAGCGTTGAAATGGACAGAGATCAGCCCCAGCATTTT
>TRBJ2-2|few|TRBV9|-
CASSATGTAFTGELFF
TGTGCCAGCAGCGCGACCGGGACTGCATTCACCGGGGAGCTGTTTTTT
>TRBJ1-2|-|TRBV7-2|-
CASSLFLRGANYGYTF
TGTGCCAGCAGCTTATTCCTTAGGGGAGCTAACTATGGCTACACCTTC
>TRBJ1-5|few|TRBV7-2|-
CASSLAGRSQPQHF
TGTGCCAGCAGCTTGGCCGGGAGAAGTCAGCCCCAGCATTTT
>TRBJ2-5|-|TRBV4-1|TRBD2
CASSQEGSGGVETQYF
TGCGCCAGCAGCCAAGAAGGTAGCGGGGGCGTGGAGACCCAGTACTTC
>TRBJ1-6|-|TRBV7-2|-
CASSPPGIGSPLHF
TGTGCCAGCAGCCCTCCGGGGATAGGGTCACCCCTCCACTTT
>TRBJ1-5|few|TRBV27|-
CASSSDTSSNQPQHF
TGTGCCAGCAGTTCGGACACCTCTAGCAATCAGCCCCAGCATTTT
>TRBJ1-5|few|TRBV7-2|-
CASRNSNQPQHF
TGTGCCAGCAGAAATAGCAATCAGCCCCAGCATTTT
>TRBJ2-3|-|TRBV5-4|-
CASSFQGSTDTQYF
TGTGCCAGCAGCTTCCAGGGTAGCACAGATACGCAGTATTTT
>TRBJ1-1|few|TRBV30|-
CAWSVVRGNTEAFF
TGTGCCTGGAGTGTGGTCAGGGGGAACACTGAAGCTTTCTTT
>TRBJ2-5|few|TRBV20-1|-
CSAGGRETQYF
TGCAGTGCGGGCGGTCGGGAGACCCAGTACTTC
>TRBJ2-2|-|TRBV11-2|TRBD1
CASSALQGVTGELFF
TGTGCCAGCAGCGCCCTACAGGGGGTCACCGGGGAGCTGTTTTTT
>TRBJ2-7|-|TRBV6-5|-
CASRKQGLVSEQYF
TGTGCCAGCAGAAAACAAGGCCTCGTGAGCGAGCAGTACTTC
>TRBJ2-1|-|TRBV2|-
CASSGSAADEQFF
TGTGCCAGCAGTGGGTCCGCTGCCGATGAGCAGTTCTTC
>TRBJ2-3|-|TRBV7-2|TRBD2
CASSPGTSGGDLGDTQYF
TGTGCCAGCAGCCCCGGGACTAGCGGGGGAGACCTAGGTGATACGCAGTATTTT
>TRBJ1-1|-|TRBV5-1|-
CASSPPDNGGEAFF
TGCGCCAGCAGCCCACCGGATAATGGGGGTGAAGCTTTCTTT
>TRBJ2-3|few|TRBV15|TRBD2
CATSREQRGNPDTQYF
TGTGCCACCAGCAGAGAACAGCGGGGGAACCCAGATACGCAGTATTTT